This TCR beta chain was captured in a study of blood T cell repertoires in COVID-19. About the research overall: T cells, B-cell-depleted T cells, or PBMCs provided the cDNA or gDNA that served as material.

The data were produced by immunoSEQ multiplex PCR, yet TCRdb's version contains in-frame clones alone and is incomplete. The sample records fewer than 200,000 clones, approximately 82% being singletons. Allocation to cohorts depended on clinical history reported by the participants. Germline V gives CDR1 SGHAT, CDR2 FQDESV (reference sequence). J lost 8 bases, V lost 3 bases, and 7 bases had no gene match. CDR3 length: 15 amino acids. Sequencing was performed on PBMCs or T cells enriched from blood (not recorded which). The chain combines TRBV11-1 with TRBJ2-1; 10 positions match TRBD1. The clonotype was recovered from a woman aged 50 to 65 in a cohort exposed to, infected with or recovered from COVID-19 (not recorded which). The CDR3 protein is CASSFGTGVGDEQFF. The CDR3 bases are TGTGCCAGCAGCTTCGGGACAGGGGTAGGCGATGAGCAGTTCTTC. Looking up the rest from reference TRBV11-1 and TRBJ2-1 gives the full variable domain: EAEVAQSPRYKITEKSQAVAFWCDPISGHATLYWYRQILGQGPELLVQFQDESVVDDSQLPKDRFSAERLKGVDSTLKIQPAELGDSAMYLCASSFGTGVGDEQFFGPGTRLTVL.